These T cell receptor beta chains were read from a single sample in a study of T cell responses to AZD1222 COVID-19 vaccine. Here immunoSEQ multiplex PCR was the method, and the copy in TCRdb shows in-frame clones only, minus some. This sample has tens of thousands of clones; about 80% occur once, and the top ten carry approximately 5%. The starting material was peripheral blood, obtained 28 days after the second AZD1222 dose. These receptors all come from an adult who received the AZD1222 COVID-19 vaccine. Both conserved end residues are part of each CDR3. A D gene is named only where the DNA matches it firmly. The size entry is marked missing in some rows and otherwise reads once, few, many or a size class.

CASSLAGQGGSPLHF	TGTGCCAGCAGCTTAGCGGGGCAGGGCGGGTCACCCCTCCACTTT	.	.	TRBV7-9	TRBJ1-6
CASNYRGGETQYF	TGTGCCAGCAATTACAGGGGCGGGGAGACCCAGTACTTC	TRBD1	.	TRBV2	TRBJ2-5
CASSLPGQSNQPQHF	TGTGCCAGCAGCTTACCGGGACAGAGCAATCAGCCCCAGCATTTT	TRBD1	.	TRBV5-8	TRBJ1-5
CAWSVGTANSPLHF	TGTGCCTGGAGTGTCGGGACAGCAAATTCACCCCTCCACTTT	TRBD1	few	TRBV30	TRBJ1-6
CASSPGRTDTQYF	TGTGCCAGCTCTCCAGGGCGAACAGATACGCAGTATTTT	.	.	TRBV19	TRBJ2-3
CASSFGTGGTEAFF	TGCGCCAGCAGCTTCGGGACAGGGGGCACTGAAGCTTTCTTT	TRBD1	few	TRBV5-1	TRBJ1-1
CAISYSGGLDTQYF	TGTGCCATCAGTTATAGCGGGGGTCTGGATACGCAGTATTTT	TRBD2	.	TRBV10-3	TRBJ2-3
CASSEYGEQFF	TGCGCCAGCAGTGAGTATGGTGAGCAGTTCTTC	.	.	TRBV10-2	TRBJ2-1
CATSDGQGGEYEKLFF	TGTGCCACCAGTGATGGACAGGGAGGGGAATATGAAAAACTGTTTTTT	TRBD1	.	TRBV24-1	TRBJ1-4
CASSRSGRAGETQYF	TGTGCCAGCAGTCGTAGCGGGAGGGCCGGGGAGACCCAGTACTTC	TRBD2	.	TRBV5-5	TRBJ2-5
CASRAGLGETQYF	TGTGCCAGCAGGGCAGGGCTGGGAGAGACCCAGTACTTC	.	.	TRBV6-5	TRBJ2-5
CASSLGLAMDYGYTF	TGTGCCAGCAGCTTAGGTCTTGCTATGGACTATGGCTACACCTTC	.	.	TRBV7-8	TRBJ1-2
CASSEGLESYEQYF	TGTGCCAGCAGCGAGGGACTGGAGAGTTACGAGCAGTACTTC	.	.	TRBV21-1	TRBJ2-7
CASSLNGGTRTDTQYF	TGTGCCAGCAGCTTAAACGGTGGGACTCGCACAGATACGCAGTATTTT	.	.	TRBV7-3	TRBJ2-3
CASSYAQTQYF	TGTGCCAGCAGTTACGCACAGACCCAGTACTTC	.	.	TRBV6-2/TRBV6-3	TRBJ2-5
CATSDGPRPQHF	TGTGCCACCAGTGACGGCCCAAGGCCCCAGCATTTT	.	once	TRBV24-1	TRBJ1-5
CASSAPDTHNEQFF	TGTGCCAGCAGCGCCCCGGACACCCACAATGAGCAGTTCTTC	.	.	TRBV9	TRBJ2-1
CASSVGGTEAFF	TGCGCCAGCAGTGTAGGGGGGACTGAAGCTTTCTTT	.	.	TRBV10-2	TRBJ1-1
CASSLAPGGGNEQFF	TGTGCTAGCAGCTTAGCACCGGGAGGGGGTAATGAGCAGTTCTTC	TRBD2	.	TRBV7-7	TRBJ2-1
CASSLAGSGSPLHF	TGTGCCAGCAGCTTAGCCGGAAGCGGCTCACCCCTCCACTTT	.	.	TRBV7-9	TRBJ1-6
CATSREGYSNQPQHF	TGTGCCACCAGCAGAGAGGGTTATAGCAATCAGCCCCAGCATTTT	.	.	TRBV15	TRBJ1-5
CASSSGGAKNIQYF	TGTGCCAGCAGTTCGGGGGGAGCCAAAAACATTCAGTACTTC	TRBD2	.	TRBV28	TRBJ2-4
CSVLIAGGDTQYF	TGCAGCGTCTTAATAGCGGGGGGAGATACGCAGTATTTT	TRBD2	.	TRBV29-1	TRBJ2-3
CASSSPRGEGYEQFF	TGTGCCAGCAGCTCTCCCCGAGGGGAGGGTTATGAGCAGTTCTTC	TRBD2	.	TRBV7-9	TRBJ2-1
CASSYSTVSNTEAFF	TGTGCCAGCAGTTACAGTACAGTTTCTAACACTGAAGCTTTCTTT	.	.	TRBV6-5	TRBJ1-1
CASTQLGLTGELFF	TGTGCCAGCACCCAGCTGGGTCTCACCGGGGAGCTGTTTTTT	.	.	TRBV6-5	TRBJ2-2
CASSSPGQGTYEQYF	TGCGCCAGCAGCTCTCCGGGACAGGGGACTTACGAGCAGTACTTC	TRBD1	few	TRBV5-1	TRBJ2-7
CASSYRGETNTIYF	TGTGCCAGCAGTTACCGGGGGGAGACAAACACCATATATTTT	.	.	TRBV6-5	TRBJ1-3
CASSLGFGESTDTQYF	TGTGCCAGCAGCTTAGGTTTTGGGGAAAGCACAGATACGCAGTATTTT	.	few	TRBV7-8	TRBJ2-3
CASSFGATYNSPLHF	TGCGCCAGCAGCTTTGGGGCAACCTATAATTCACCCCTCCACTTT	.	.	TRBV5-1	TRBJ1-6
CASSDHRRATNEKLFF	TGTGCCAGCAGCGACCACCGCCGGGCAACTAATGAAAAACTGTTTTTT	.	.	TRBV7-8	TRBJ1-4
CASSEKTTTF	TGTGCCAGCAGTGAAAAAACTACCACCTTC	.	.	TRBV6-1	TRBJ1-2
CASSFTAATGTEAFF	TGTGCCAGCAGTTTCACAGCGGCAACAGGCACTGAAGCTTTCTTT	.	.	TRBV28	TRBJ1-1
CASSESGSRAGELFF	TGTGCCAGCAGTGAATCAGGATCCAGGGCCGGGGAGCTGTTTTTT	.	.	TRBV25-1	TRBJ2-2
CASSQDLGQETQYF	TGTGCCAGCAGCCAGGACTTGGGCCAAGAGACCCAGTACTTC	.	.	TRBV7-6	TRBJ2-5
CASSTDSSYGYTF	TGTGCCAGTAGTACAGACTCCTCCTATGGCTACACCTTC	.	.	TRBV19	TRBJ1-2
CASSPGPRPEAFF	TGTGCCAGCTCACCAGGTCCGCGACCTGAAGCTTTCTTT	.	.	TRBV18	TRBJ1-1
CASSPGRNEQFF	TGTGCCAGCAGCCCCGGTCGCAATGAGCAGTTCTTC	.	once	TRBV12-3/TRBV12-4	TRBJ2-1
CASSPMAGGSYNEQFF	TGTGCCAGCAGCCCGATGGCGGGGGGATCCTACAATGAGCAGTTCTTC	TRBD2	.	TRBV3-1/TRBV3-2	TRBJ2-1
CASSFPGMNTEAFF	TGTGCCAGCAGTTTCCCGGGGATGAACACTGAAGCTTTCTTT	.	medium-sized	TRBV28	TRBJ1-1
CASNEGRNTEAFF	TGTGCCAGTAATGAGGGGAGGAACACTGAAGCTTTCTTT	.	.	TRBV19	TRBJ1-1
CASSPLAPRLAKNIQYF	TGTGCCAGCTCACCACTAGCCCCCAGGCTAGCCAAAAACATTCAGTACTTC	.	.	TRBV18	TRBJ2-4
CASSLKGQTFNQPQHF	TGTGCCAGCAGCTTAAAGGGGCAGACATTTAATCAGCCCCAGCATTTT	.	few	TRBV7-2	TRBJ1-5